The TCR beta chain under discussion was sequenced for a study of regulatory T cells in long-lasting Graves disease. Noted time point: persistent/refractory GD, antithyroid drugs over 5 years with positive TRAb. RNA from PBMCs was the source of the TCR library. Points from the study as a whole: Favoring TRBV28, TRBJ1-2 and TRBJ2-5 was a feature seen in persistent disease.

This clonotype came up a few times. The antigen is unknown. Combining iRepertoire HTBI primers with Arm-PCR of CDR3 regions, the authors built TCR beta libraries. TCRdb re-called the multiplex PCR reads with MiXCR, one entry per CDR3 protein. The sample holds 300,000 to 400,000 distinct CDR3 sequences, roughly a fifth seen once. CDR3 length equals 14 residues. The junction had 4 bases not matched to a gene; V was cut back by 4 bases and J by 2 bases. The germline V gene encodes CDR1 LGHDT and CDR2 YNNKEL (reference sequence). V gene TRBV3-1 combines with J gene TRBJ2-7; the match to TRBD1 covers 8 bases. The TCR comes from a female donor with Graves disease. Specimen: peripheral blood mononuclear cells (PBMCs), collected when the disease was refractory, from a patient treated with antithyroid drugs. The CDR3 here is CASSPSGQAYEQYF. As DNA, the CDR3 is TGTGCCAGCAGCCCCTCGGGACAGGCCTACGAGCAGTACTTC.